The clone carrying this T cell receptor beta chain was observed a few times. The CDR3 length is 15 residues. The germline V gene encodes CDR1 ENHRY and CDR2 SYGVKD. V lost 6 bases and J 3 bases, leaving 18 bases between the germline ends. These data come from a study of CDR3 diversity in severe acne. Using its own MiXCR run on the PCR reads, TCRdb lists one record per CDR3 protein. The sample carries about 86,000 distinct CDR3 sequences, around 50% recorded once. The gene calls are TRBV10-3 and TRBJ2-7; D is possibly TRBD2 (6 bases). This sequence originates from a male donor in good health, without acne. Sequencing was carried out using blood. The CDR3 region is CAISAPGQGGYEQYF. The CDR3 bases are TGTGCCATCAGCGCCCCTGGGCAGGGAGGCTACGAGCAGTACTTC.